This is a list of T cell receptor beta chains from one sample in a study of blood T cell repertoires in COVID-19. The table came from immunoSEQ multiplex PCR; TCRdb's copy has only in-frame clones and leaves some out. Of more than 150,000 clones in the sample, approximately 86% were seen once. The specimen sequenced was peripheral blood. The receptor set was obtained from a man aged 55 to 70 with acute or convalescent COVID-19. Each CDR3 is given with its conserved first and last residue. D genes are given only for firm matches. Part of the rows lack a size; the others show once, few, many or a class for expanded clones.

J gene	V gene	clone size	D gene	CDR3 protein	CDR3 DNA
TRBJ2-3	TRBV9	-	TRBD2	CASSVSERERGLDTQYF	TGTGCCAGCAGCGTCTCAGAGCGGGAGCGGGGATTAGATACGCAGTATTTT
TRBJ2-3	TRBV28	once	-	CASRLTSTDTQYF	TGTGCCAGCAGACTAACTAGCACAGATACGCAGTATTTT
TRBJ2-2	TRBV6-5	once	-	CASSYQPANTGELFF	TGTGCCAGCAGTTACCAACCGGCGAACACCGGGGAGCTGTTTTTT
TRBJ2-2	TRBV5-1	few	TRBD1	CASSLTGATGELFF	TGCGCCAGCAGCTTAACAGGGGCCACCGGGGAGCTGTTTTTT
TRBJ1-2	TRBV11-2	-	-	CASSPGRSQGGGYTF	TGTGCCAGCAGCCCCGGTCGTAGCCAGGGTGGAGGCTACACCTTC
TRBJ2-2	TRBV5-1	-	-	CASSLSRGAGELFF	TGCGCCAGCAGCTTGTCCAGGGGGGCCGGGGAGCTGTTTTTT
TRBJ1-3	TRBV6-5	-	-	CASRTNRAAGNTIYF	TGTGCCAGCAGGACTAACAGGGCGGCTGGAAACACCATATATTTT
TRBJ2-7	TRBV29-1	few	TRBD1	CSGGQGAFEQYF	TGCAGCGGTGGACAGGGGGCCTTCGAGCAGTACTTC
TRBJ2-3	TRBV7-3	-	TRBD2	CASSRESGGRADTQYF	TGTGCCAGCAGCCGCGAGTCGGGAGGTCGGGCAGATACGCAGTATTTT
TRBJ1-2	TRBV6-5	few	-	CASRPSDRLGGYTF	TGTGCCAGCAGGCCGTCAGACAGGCTTGGTGGCTACACCTTC
TRBJ2-7	TRBV10-1	-	TRBD1	CASSEGTGYAYEQYF	TGCGCCAGCAGTGAGGGGACAGGGTATGCGTACGAGCAGTACTTC
TRBJ1-1	TRBV29-1	-	-	CSVERKPGGTEAFF	TGCAGCGTTGAACGTAAACCGGGGGGCACTGAAGCTTTCTTT
TRBJ2-3	TRBV12-3/TRBV12-4	-	-	CASSFVRADTQYF	TGTGCCAGCAGTTTCGTGCGCGCAGATACGCAGTATTTT
TRBJ2-1	TRBV7-2	-	TRBD2	CASSYPFTGGNNEQFF	TGTGCCAGCAGCTATCCCTTTACGGGAGGAAACAATGAGCAGTTCTTC
TRBJ2-1	TRBV29-1	-	TRBD2	CSVGSLAGVGEQFF	TGCAGCGTTGGTTCACTAGCGGGAGTAGGTGAGCAGTTCTTC
TRBJ1-1	TRBV28	-	TRBD1	CASSSYYRGRGLNTEAFF	TGTGCCAGCAGCTCTTACTACAGGGGGCGAGGGTTGAACACTGAAGCTTTCTTT
TRBJ1-1	TRBV27	-	TRBD1	CASSLTQGRTEAFF	TGTGCCAGCAGTTTAACACAGGGGCGGACTGAAGCTTTCTTT
TRBJ1-1	TRBV28	-	-	CASSLATEAFF	TGTGCCAGCAGTTTAGCGACTGAAGCTTTCTTT
TRBJ2-3	TRBV11-2	-	-	CASSGGYTDTQYF	TGTGCCAGCAGCGGAGGATACACAGATACGCAGTATTTT
TRBJ2-5	TRBV3-1/TRBV3-2	-	TRBD2	CASSQVFSGAQETQYF	TGTGCCAGCAGCCAAGTATTTAGCGGGGCCCAAGAGACCCAGTACTTC
TRBJ2-1	TRBV10-1	-	TRBD1	CASSEAGTGLNGQFF	TGCGCCAGCAGTGAGGCCGGGACAGGGCTAAATGGGCAGTTCTTC
TRBJ2-7	TRBV15	once	-	CATSKDTGSYEQYF	TGTGCCACCAGCAAGGATACAGGGAGCTACGAGCAGTACTTC